This TCR beta chain was captured by sequencing in a study of cytomegalovirus exposure and HLA in healthy donors. V was pared by 5 bases and J by 1 base, with 2 bases of the junction left unmatched. The CDR3 loop spans 14 amino acids. The germline CDR1 and CDR2 sequences are MNHEY and SVGAGI. Study-level findings and limits: More clonal expansion characterized HLA-associated TCR beta chains than equally common others in a later analysis. Most TCRs appeared rarely, but some public TCRs recurred in many donors.

Comments on this clone: The antigen is not known.

Primers included in the PCR were 60 Vbeta and 13 Jbeta primers. Original data processing: In a later analysis, the count reached 75 million to 90 million unique TCR beta chains, with about 9.9 million shared. The method was immunoSEQ multiplex PCR; TCRdb's version includes in-frame clones alone and lacks a portion of them. That table supplies the V and J calls and clone size; D and trimming were determined from the DNA. This specimen shows 53,000 or so clones; the ten leading clones hold around 12%. The V and J genes are TRBV6-5 and TRBJ1-2; 9 bases align to TRBD1. The TCR sequence derives from a man aged 18 to 29 in good health and CMV-seropositive. Sample: PBMCs. The CDR3 is CASSGQGNNYGYTF. CDR3 nucleotide sequence: TGTGCCAGCAGTGGACAGGGGAATAACTATGGCTACACCTTC.